The source of this TCR beta chain is a study of blood T cells in healthy people across ages. The authors ran a second PCR of about 6 to 11 cycles using a sample-barcoded 5' primer and a J-beta primer mix. Researchers report that a template-switch adaptor with 12 random nucleotides tagged each cDNA molecule. Each CDR3 protein gets one entry after TCRdb re-called the 5' RACE reads with MiXCR. This sample has some 900,000 distinct CDR3 sequences, with under 35% found just once. The CDR3 covers 16 residues. V trimming: 0 bases; J trimming: 4 bases; junction bases outside the gene matches: 7. Sequencing used blood. The TCR was taken from a woman older than 75 in good health. The J gene is TRBJ2-7, the V gene TRBV12-3 or TRBV12-4, with 9 bases fitting TRBD2. For the CDR3, the DNA is TGTGCCAGCAGTTTAGCGGGTAGCGGGAGTGAGTACGAGCAGTACTTC. As protein: CASSLAGSGSEYEQYF.